A single sample is the source of the 3 T cell receptor beta chains below, sequenced in a study of blood T cells in healthy people across ages. For the second PCR, which ran for roughly 6 to 12 cycles, a sample-barcoded 5' primer and a J-beta primer mix were used. A single record per CDR3 protein comes from TCRdb applying MiXCR to the 5' RACE reads. The sample holds about 930,000 distinct CDR3 sequences; approximately 32% are singletons and the top ten take roughly 10%. This sample also appeared in a second study, on T cells of mothers and their children.

Material: blood. The receptors derive from a woman aged 40 to 49 in good health.

There are many counts of this clonotype. The chain carries TRBV20-1 and TRBJ2-7, with TRBD1 matching 10 bases. CDR3 length: 14 amino acids. Germline CDR1 DFQATT, CDR2 SNEGSKA (reference sequence). V lost 5 bases to trimming and J lost 2 bases; unmatched junction nucleotides: 6. The CDR3 region is CSASTGGDTYEQYF. The CDR3 DNA follows: TGCAGTGCTTCGACAGGGGGCGATACCTACGAGCAGTACTTC.

The chain links TRBV19 to TRBJ1-1; D gene unclear. Trimming left V 5 bases short and J 1 base short, with 11 bases between. The CDR3 covers 14 residues. Germline V gene lookup returns CDR1 LNHDA and CDR2 SQIVND (reference sequence). In DNA, the CDR3 is TGTGCCAGTAGTTGGGAGGGTGCGAACACTGAAGCTTTCTTT. Translated: CASSWEGANTEAFF.

The gene calls are TRBV15 and TRBJ2-3, with D perhaps matching TRBD2 (5 bases). This CDR3 region has 14 residues. Germline values: CDR1 LNHNV, CDR2 YYDKDF (reference sequence). Deletions cut 1 base from V and 3 bases from J, with 8 bases between. The CDR3: CATSRARGTDTQYF. The CDR3 coding sequence is TGTGCCACCAGCAGAGCCCGGGGAACAGATACGCAGTATTTT.